Listed below are T cell receptor beta chains from one sample, sequenced in a study of T cell changes during pregnancy in multiple sclerosis. Assay used: immunoSEQ multiplex PCR; TCRdb lists only in-frame clones, some missing. The sample yields roughly 9,900 clones, around 89% seen once. The sequenced sample was CD8+ T cells from peripheral blood mononuclear cells, obtained in the first trimester of pregnancy. These receptors originate from a female donor in good health, enrolled as a control in a pregnancy study. The conserved cysteine and the conserved F or W are not part of the CDR3 here.

len	v_gene	j_gene	CDR3aa
15	TRBV5-6	TRBJ2-1	ASSLDFAGGANNEQF
13	TRBV5-1	TRBJ1-4	ASSLSRGLQEKLF
13	TRBV18	TRBJ2-5	ASSPRGAVSETQY
13	TRBV12-5	TRBJ2-5	ASGSTTDRDETQY
12	TRBV5-4	TRBJ2-7	ASSPEDRWDEQY
15	TRBV7-3	TRBJ1-1	ASSLTGARTPNTEAF
15	TRBV4-3	TRBJ2-3	ASSRRDGGAEEDTQY
13	TRBV5-1	TRBJ1-1	ASSLARDRNTEAF
13	TRBV6-4	TRBJ2-1	ASSDTSGGYNEQF
9	TRBV5-6	TRBJ2-7	ASSLTYEQY
12	TRBV27	TRBJ1-2	ASSDQQGSDGYT